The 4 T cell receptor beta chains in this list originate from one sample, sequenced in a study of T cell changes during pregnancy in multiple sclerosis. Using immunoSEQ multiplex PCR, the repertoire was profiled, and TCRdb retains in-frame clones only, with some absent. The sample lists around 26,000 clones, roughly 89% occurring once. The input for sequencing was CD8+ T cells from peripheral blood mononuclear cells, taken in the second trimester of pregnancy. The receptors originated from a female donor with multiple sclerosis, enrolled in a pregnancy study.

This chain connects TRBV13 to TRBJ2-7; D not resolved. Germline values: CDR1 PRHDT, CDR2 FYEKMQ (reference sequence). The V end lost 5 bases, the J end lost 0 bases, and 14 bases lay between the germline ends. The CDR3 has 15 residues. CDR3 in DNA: TGTGCCAGCAGCGATACCTCGGAGAGCTCCTACGAGCAGTACTTC. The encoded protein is CASSDTSESSYEQYF.

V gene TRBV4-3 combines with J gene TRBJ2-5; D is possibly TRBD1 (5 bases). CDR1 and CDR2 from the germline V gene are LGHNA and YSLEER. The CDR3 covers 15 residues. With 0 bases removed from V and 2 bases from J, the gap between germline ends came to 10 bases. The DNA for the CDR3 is TGCGCCAGCAGCCAAGATGAGACAGTTCAAGAGACCCAGTACTTC. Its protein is CASSQDETVQETQYF.

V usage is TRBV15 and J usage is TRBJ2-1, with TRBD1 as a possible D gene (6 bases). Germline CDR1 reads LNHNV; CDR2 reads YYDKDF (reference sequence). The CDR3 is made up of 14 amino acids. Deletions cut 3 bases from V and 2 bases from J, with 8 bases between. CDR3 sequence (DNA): TGTGCCACCAGCAGCGGGACAACCTACAATGAGCAGTTCTTC. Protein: CATSSGTTYNEQFF.

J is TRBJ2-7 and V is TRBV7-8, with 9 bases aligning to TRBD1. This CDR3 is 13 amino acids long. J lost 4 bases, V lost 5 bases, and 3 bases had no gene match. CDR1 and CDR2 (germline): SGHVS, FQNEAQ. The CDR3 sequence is CASSRDRAYEQYF. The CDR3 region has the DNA TGTGCCAGCAGCCGGGACAGGGCATACGAGCAGTACTTC.